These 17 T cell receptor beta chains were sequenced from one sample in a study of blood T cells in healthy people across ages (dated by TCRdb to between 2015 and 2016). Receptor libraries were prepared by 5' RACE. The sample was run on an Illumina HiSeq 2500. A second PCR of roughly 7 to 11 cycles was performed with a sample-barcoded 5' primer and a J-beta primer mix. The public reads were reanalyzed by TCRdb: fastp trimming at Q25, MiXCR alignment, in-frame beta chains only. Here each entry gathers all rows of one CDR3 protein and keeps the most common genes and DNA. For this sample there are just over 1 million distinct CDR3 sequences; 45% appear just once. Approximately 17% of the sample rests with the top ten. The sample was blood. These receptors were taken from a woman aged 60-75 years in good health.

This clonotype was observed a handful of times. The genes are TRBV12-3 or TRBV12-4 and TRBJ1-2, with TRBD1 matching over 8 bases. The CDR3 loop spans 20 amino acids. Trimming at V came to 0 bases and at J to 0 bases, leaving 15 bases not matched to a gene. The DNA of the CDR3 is TGTGCCAGCAGTTTAGCGCTTGGGACAGGCCTAAAGATTCCTAACTATGGCTACACCTTC. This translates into CASSLALGTGLKIPNYGYTF.

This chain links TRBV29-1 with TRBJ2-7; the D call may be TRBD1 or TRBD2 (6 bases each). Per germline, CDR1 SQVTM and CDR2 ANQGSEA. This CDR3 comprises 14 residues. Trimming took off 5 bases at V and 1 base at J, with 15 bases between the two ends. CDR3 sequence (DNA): TGCAGCGTTTTACAGGGTCGGGGGTCCTACGAGCAGTACTTC. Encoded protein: CSVLQGRGSYEQYF.

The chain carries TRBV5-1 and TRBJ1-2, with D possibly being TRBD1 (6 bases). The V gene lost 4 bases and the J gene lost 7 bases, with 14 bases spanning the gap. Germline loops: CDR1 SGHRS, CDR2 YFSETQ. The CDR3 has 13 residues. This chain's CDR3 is CASSVAGASGYTF. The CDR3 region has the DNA TGCGCCAGCAGCGTGGCAGGGGCAAGTGGCTACACCTTC.

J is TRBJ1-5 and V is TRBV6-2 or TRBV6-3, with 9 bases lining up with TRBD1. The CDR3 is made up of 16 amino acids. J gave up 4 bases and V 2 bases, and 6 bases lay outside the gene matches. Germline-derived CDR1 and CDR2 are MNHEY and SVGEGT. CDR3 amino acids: CASSYGQGFRNQPQHF. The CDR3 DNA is TGTGCCAGCAGTTACGGACAGGGGTTTCGGAATCAGCCCCAGCATTTT.

CDR3 protein: CSALNSQGRDNEQFF. In DNA form, the CDR3 reads TGCAGTGCCCTCAATTCCCAGGGTAGGGACAATGAGCAGTTCTTC. This chain links TRBV20-1 with TRBJ2-1, with a possible D match to TRBD1 (5 bases). V lost 6 bases to trimming and J lost 5 bases, with 20 bases between them. The CDR3 loop spans 15 amino acids. The germline CDR1 and CDR2 sequences are DFQATT and SNEGSKA (reference sequence).

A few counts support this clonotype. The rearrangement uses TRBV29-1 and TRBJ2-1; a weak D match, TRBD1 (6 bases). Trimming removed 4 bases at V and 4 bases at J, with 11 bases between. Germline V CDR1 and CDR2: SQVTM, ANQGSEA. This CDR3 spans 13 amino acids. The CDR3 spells CSVVKGVYNEQFF. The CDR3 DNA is TGCAGCGTTGTAAAGGGGGTTTACAATGAGCAGTTCTTC.

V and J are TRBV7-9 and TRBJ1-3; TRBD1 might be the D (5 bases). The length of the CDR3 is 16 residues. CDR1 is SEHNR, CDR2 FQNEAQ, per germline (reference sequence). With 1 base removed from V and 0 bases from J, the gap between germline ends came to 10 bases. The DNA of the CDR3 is TGTGCCAGCAGCTTAGAGGGGTCAGCCTCTGGAAACACCATATATTTT. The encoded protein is CASSLEGSASGNTIYF.

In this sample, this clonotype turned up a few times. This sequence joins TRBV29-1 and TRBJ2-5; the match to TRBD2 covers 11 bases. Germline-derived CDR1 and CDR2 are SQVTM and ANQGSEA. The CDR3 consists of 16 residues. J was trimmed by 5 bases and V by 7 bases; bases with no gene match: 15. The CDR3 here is CSAAPDLVAGGETQYF. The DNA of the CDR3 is TGCAGCGCCGCTCCTGATTTGGTAGCGGGAGGGGAGACCCAGTACTTC. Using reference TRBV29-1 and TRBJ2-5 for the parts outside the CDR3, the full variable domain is SAVISQKPSRDICQRGTSLTIQCQVDSQVTMMFWYRQQPGQSLTLIATANQGSEATYESGFVIDKFPISRPNLTFSTLTVSNMSPEDSSIYLCSAAPDLVAGGETQYFGPGTRLLVL.

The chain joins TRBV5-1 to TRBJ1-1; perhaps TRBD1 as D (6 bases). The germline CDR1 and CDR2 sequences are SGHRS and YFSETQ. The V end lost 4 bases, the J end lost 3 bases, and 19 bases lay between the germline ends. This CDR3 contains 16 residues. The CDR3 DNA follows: TGCGCCAGCAGCCCCCTGGCAGGGGCTCGCGACACTGAAGCTTTCTTT. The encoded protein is CASSPLAGARDTEAFF. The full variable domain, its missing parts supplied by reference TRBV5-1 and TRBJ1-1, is KAGVTQTPRYLIKTRGQQVTLSCSPISGHRSVSWYQQTPGQGLQFLFEYFSETQRNKGNFPGRFSGRQFSNSRSEMNVSTLELGDSALYLCASSPLAGARDTEAFFGQGTRLTVV.

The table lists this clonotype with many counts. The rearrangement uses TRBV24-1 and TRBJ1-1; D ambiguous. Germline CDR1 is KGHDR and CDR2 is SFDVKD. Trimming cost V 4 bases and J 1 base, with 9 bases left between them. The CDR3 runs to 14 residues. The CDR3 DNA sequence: TGTGCCACCAGTGACGGCAGCGCGAACACTGAAGCTTTCTTT. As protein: CATSDGSANTEAFF.

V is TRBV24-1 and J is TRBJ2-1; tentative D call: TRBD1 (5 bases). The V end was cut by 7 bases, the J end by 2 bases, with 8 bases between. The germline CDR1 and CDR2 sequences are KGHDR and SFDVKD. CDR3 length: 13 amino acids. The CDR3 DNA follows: TGTGCCACCAGCAGGGAAGCCTACAATGAGCAGTTCTTC. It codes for CATSREAYNEQFF.

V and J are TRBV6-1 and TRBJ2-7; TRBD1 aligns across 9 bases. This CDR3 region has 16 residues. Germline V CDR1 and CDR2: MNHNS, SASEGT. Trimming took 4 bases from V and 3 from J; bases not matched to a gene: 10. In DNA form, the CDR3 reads TGTGCCAGCAGTGGGGAAGTGGACAGGGGAGTCTACGAGCAGTACTTC. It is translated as CASSGEVDRGVYEQYF.

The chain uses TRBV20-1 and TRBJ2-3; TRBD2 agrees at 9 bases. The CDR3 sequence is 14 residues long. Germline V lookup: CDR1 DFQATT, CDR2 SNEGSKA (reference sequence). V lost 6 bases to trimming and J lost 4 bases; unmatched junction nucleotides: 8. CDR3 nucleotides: TGCAGTGCAGGCCGCGGGAGGGCCCCAGATACGCAGTATTTT. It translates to CSAGRGRAPDTQYF.

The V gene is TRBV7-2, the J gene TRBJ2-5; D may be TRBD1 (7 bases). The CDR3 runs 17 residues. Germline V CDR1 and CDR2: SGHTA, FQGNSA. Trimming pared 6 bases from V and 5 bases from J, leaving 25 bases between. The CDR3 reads CASSPARGAGGWETQYF. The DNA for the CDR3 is TGTGCCAGCAGTCCAGCAAGGGGGGCAGGGGGTTGGGAGACCCAGTACTTC. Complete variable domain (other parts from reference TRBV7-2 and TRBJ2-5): GAGVSQSPSNKVTEKGKDVELRCDPISGHTALYWYRQSLGQGLEFLIYFQGNSAPDKSGLPSDRFSAERTGGSVSTLTIQRTQQEDSAVYLCASSPARGAGGWETQYFGPGTRLLVL.

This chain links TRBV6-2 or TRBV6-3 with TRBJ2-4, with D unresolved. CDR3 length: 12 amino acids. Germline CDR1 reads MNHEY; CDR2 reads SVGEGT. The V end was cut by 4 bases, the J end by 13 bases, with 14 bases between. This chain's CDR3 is CASSLGKVQQYF. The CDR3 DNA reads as TGTGCCAGCAGTTTAGGTAAAGTACAGCAGTACTTC.

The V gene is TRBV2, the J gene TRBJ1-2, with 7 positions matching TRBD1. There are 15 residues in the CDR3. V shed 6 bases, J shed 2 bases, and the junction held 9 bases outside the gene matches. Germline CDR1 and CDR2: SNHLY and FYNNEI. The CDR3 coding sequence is TGTGCCAGCAGAGGGGGCAGGGGCGAGAACTATGGCTACACCTTC. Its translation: CASRGGRGENYGYTF.

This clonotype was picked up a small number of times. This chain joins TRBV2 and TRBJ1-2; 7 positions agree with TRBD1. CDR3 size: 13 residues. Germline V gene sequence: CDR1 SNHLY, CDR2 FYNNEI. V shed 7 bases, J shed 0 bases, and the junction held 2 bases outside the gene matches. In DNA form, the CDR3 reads TGTGCCAGCATTAGGGGGCCTAACTATGGCTACACCTTC. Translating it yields CASIRGPNYGYTF.